The rows below give T cell receptor beta chains drawn from one sample of a study of T-cell memory formation after mild COVID-19. One entry per CDR3 protein, called by TCRdb with MiXCR from the 5' RACE reads. This table holds 450,000 to 700,000 distinct CDR3 sequences, under 20% found once. The sequenced material came from PBMCs or a T cell subset sorted from them (not recorded which). These receptors came from an adult woman who had mild COVID-19 (a few samples of this study predate the infection). Cell type and time point are not known. Both conserved end residues are part of each CDR3. Each record gives: V gene, J gene, D gene, clone size, CDR3 protein, CDR3 DNA. A D gene is named only where the DNA matches it firmly. The size field is filled for only some rows; it gives once, few, many or a size class.

TRBV25-1	TRBJ2-1	TRBD2	NA	CASSVSGRASEQFF	TGTGCCAGCAGTGTTAGCGGGAGGGCCTCTGAGCAGTTCTTC
TRBV5-1	TRBJ1-2	NA	NA	CASSYGRGLDGYTF	TGCGCCAGCAGCTACGGTCGGGGTTTGGATGGCTACACCTTC
TRBV7-2	TRBJ2-7	NA	many	CASSPRALGGSYEQYF	TGTGCCAGCAGCCCCAGGGCCCTTGGAGGTAGTTACGAGCAGTACTTC
TRBV7-9	TRBJ1-6	NA	NA	CASSLVGQGSSPLHF	TGTGCCAGCAGCTTAGTTGGTCAGGGCAGTTCACCCCTCCACTTT
TRBV7-6	TRBJ2-1	TRBD2	many	CASSLRGGAGNEQFF	TGTGCCAGCAGCTTACGGGGAGGGGCAGGCAATGAGCAGTTCTTC
TRBV21-1	TRBJ1-1	NA	NA	CASSKLAPLRGGRYTEAFF	TGTGCCAGCAGCAAATTGGCCCCGCTTCGGGGAGGACGCTACACTGAAGCTTTCTTT
TRBV12-3/TRBV12-4	TRBJ2-7	TRBD2	NA	CASTAQSGSLSPQYF	TGTGCCAGCACCGCCCAGAGCGGGAGTCTTTCCCCACAGTACTTC
TRBV4-3	TRBJ2-1	NA	few	CASSQGDIGYNEQFF	TGCGCCAGCAGCCAAGGAGATATCGGATACAATGAGCAGTTCTTC
TRBV7-6	TRBJ1-1	NA	few	CASSRSLRETMNTEAFF	TGTGCCAGCAGCCGCAGCCTCCGGGAGACCATGAACACTGAAGCTTTCTTT
TRBV7-3	TRBJ2-2	NA	few	CASSLKSGTELRGTGELFF	TGTGCCAGCAGCTTAAAGTCCGGGACCGAGCTGAGGGGCACCGGGGAGCTGTTTTTT
TRBV12-5	TRBJ1-5	TRBD1	few	CASGLFSILDRTSNQPQHF	TGTGCTAGTGGTTTGTTTTCAATCCTGGACAGGACTAGCAATCAGCCCCAGCATTTT
TRBV20-1	TRBJ2-6	NA	few	CSAGDPRLGSGANVLTF	TGCAGTGCGGGGGACCCCCGCCTAGGCTCTGGGGCCAACGTCCTGACTTTC
TRBV29-1	TRBJ2-5	NA	many	CSVGQAQETQYF	TGCAGCGTTGGACAGGCCCAAGAGACCCAGTACTTC
TRBV20-1	TRBJ2-3	TRBD1	few	CSARKSVRDRMGDTQYF	TGCAGTGCTAGAAAATCGGTCCGGGACAGGATGGGGGATACGCAGTATTTT
TRBV7-3	TRBJ2-5	TRBD1	NA	CASSLSPHRGETQYF	TGTGCCAGCAGCTTATCCCCTCACAGGGGAGAGACCCAGTACTTC
TRBV21-1	TRBJ2-2	NA	few	CASRTWDSGPGELFF	TGTGCCAGCAGAACCTGGGACAGTGGGCCCGGGGAGCTGTTTTTT
TRBV29-1	TRBJ2-7	TRBD2	few	CSVLKARGDEQYF	TGCAGCGTACTGAAAGCCCGGGGGGACGAGCAGTACTTC
TRBV6-6	TRBJ1-4	NA	NA	CASRSERREEKLFF	TGTGCCAGCAGATCAGAACGCCGGGAGGAAAAACTGTTTTTT
TRBV6-5	TRBJ1-1	NA	few	CASSYGRSDAAFF	TGTGCCAGCAGTTACGGACGAAGTGATGCGGCTTTCTTT
TRBV7-6	TRBJ2-3	NA	few	CASGLTASTDTQYF	TGTGCCAGCGGCCTGACTGCCTCCACAGATACGCAGTATTTT
TRBV5-1	TRBJ2-7	NA	many	CASSSSQGAPYEQYF	TGCGCCAGCAGTTCCTCACAGGGAGCTCCCTACGAGCAGTACTTC
TRBV2	TRBJ2-7	NA	NA	CASSLAIQTYEQYF	TGTGCCAGCAGTTTGGCGATCCAAACCTACGAGCAGTACTTC
TRBV5-6	TRBJ2-1	NA	NA	CASSWGYSSYNEQFF	TGTGCCAGCAGCTGGGGTTATAGCTCCTACAATGAGCAGTTCTTC
TRBV24-1	TRBJ2-3	NA	few	CATSDLIRGTDTQYF	TGTGCCACCAGTGATTTGATCAGGGGCACAGATACGCAGTATTTT
TRBV13	TRBJ2-1	NA	NA	CASNPSRIHNEQFF	TGTGCCAGCAACCCCTCCAGGATCCACAATGAGCAGTTCTTC
TRBV10-3	TRBJ1-1	NA	NA	CAISVGGGNTEAFF	TGTGCCATCAGTGTTGGGGGAGGGAACACTGAAGCTTTCTTT
TRBV15	TRBJ1-2	TRBD1	few	CATSRDQGGSYGYTF	TGTGCCACCAGCAGAGATCAGGGGGGGTCCTATGGCTACACCTTC
TRBV2	TRBJ2-1	NA	NA	CASRHRSGNEQFF	TGTGCCAGCAGGCATCGGAGCGGGAATGAGCAGTTCTTC
TRBV5-5	TRBJ2-1	NA	few	CASSLGGGYSYNEQFF	TGTGCCAGCAGCTTGGGAGGCGGGTACTCCTACAATGAGCAGTTCTTC
TRBV7-2	TRBJ1-2	NA	NA	CASSLGGGVDYGYTF	TGTGCCAGCAGCTTAGGGGGAGGGGTAGACTATGGCTACACCTTC
TRBV29-1	TRBJ2-7	TRBD1	NA	CSVENRGYEQYF	TGCAGCGTTGAAAACAGGGGTTACGAGCAGTACTTC
TRBV12-3/TRBV12-4	TRBJ2-3	TRBD2	NA	CASSTGTTESADTQYF	TGTGCCAGCAGTACCGGGACTACAGAGTCGGCAGATACGCAGTATTTT
TRBV10-3	TRBJ2-3	NA	few	CAISAQGSDTQYF	TGTGCCATAAGTGCCCAGGGTTCAGATACGCAGTATTTT
TRBV29-1	TRBJ2-1	TRBD1	few	CSVEVWTGRNEQFF	TGCAGCGTTGAAGTTTGGACAGGGAGGAATGAGCAGTTCTTC
TRBV11-2	TRBJ2-1	TRBD2	many	CASRTSGAEYNEQFF	TGTGCCAGCAGGACTAGCGGAGCCGAGTACAATGAGCAGTTCTTC
TRBV30	TRBJ2-7	NA	NA	CAWETGTSSYEQYF	TGTGCCTGGGAAACAGGAACTAGCTCCTACGAGCAGTACTTC
TRBV27	TRBJ2-7	NA	NA	CASSFAGFTYEQYF	TGTGCCAGCAGTTTCGCAGGGTTCACCTACGAGCAGTACTTC
TRBV5-1	TRBJ2-1	TRBD2	NA	CASNDGTSGGNEQFF	TGCGCCAGCAATGACGGGACTAGCGGGGGTAATGAGCAGTTCTTC
TRBV14	TRBJ2-5	NA	NA	CASSQVGRYQETQYF	TGTGCCAGCAGCCAAGTCGGGCGGTACCAAGAGACCCAGTACTTC
TRBV6-6	TRBJ2-5	TRBD2	few	CASSGLAGGLGTQYF	TGTGCCAGCAGCGGACTAGCGGGAGGGCTGGGGACCCAGTACTTC
TRBV29-1	TRBJ2-7	NA	NA	CSVLTPDSYEQYF	TGCAGCGTCCTGACCCCGGACTCCTACGAGCAGTACTTC
TRBV10-3	TRBJ1-1	TRBD1	many	CAIRGQGGNTEAFF	TGTGCCATCAGGGGACAGGGTGGAAACACTGAAGCTTTCTTT
TRBV7-8	TRBJ2-2	TRBD2	NA	CASSLYGSGSGTGELFF	TGTGCCAGCAGCTTATATGGTAGCGGGAGTGGAACCGGGGAGCTGTTTTTT
TRBV11-3	TRBJ2-1	TRBD2	few	CASSHRSGLAYGEYNEQFF	TGTGCCAGCAGCCACCGGAGCGGACTAGCGTATGGGGAATACAATGAGCAGTTCTTC
TRBV7-3	TRBJ2-2	TRBD2	NA	CASSLTSGGSGELFF	TGTGCCAGCAGCTTGACTAGCGGGGGGTCCGGGGAGCTGTTTTTT
TRBV3-1	TRBJ1-1	NA	NA	CASSDGLPEAFF	TGTGCCAGCAGCGACGGACTTCCGGAAGCTTTCTTT
TRBV6-6	TRBJ2-5	NA	few	CASSYGGGETQYF	TGTGCCAGCAGTTACGGGGGAGGAGAGACCCAGTACTTC
TRBV24-1	TRBJ2-7	TRBD1	few	CATSDGTAPYEQYF	TGTGCCACCAGTGATGGGACAGCTCCCTACGAGCAGTACTTC
TRBV20-1	TRBJ2-7	TRBD1	few	CSARDRGTGLGEQYF	TGCAGCGCTAGAGATCGGGGGACAGGGCTGGGAGAGCAGTACTTC
TRBV12-3/TRBV12-4	TRBJ2-2	TRBD1	NA	CASSLTPGQGIGELFF	TGTGCCAGCAGTTTAACGCCAGGACAGGGGATCGGGGAGCTGTTTTTT
TRBV21-1	TRBJ2-4	NA	few	CASSRSPGGWAKNIQYF	TGTGCCAGCAGCAGGTCTCCAGGGGGCTGGGCCAAAAACATTCAGTACTTC
TRBV5-4	TRBJ2-2	TRBD2	NA	CASGGTITGELFF	TGTGCCAGCGGGGGGACTATCACCGGGGAGCTGTTTTTT
TRBV7-6	TRBJ2-1	TRBD2	many	CASSLSSGGGLFF	TGTGCCAGCAGCTTATCGAGCGGGGGCGGCCTGTTCTTC
TRBV2	TRBJ2-2	TRBD2	NA	CASRPTSGNDGELFF	TGTGCCAGCAGACCGACTAGCGGGAACGACGGGGAGCTGTTTTTT
TRBV11-1	TRBJ1-2	TRBD1	NA	CASSFRDRGLGGYTF	TGTGCCAGCAGCTTCCGGGACAGGGGACTGGGGGGCTACACCTTC
TRBV7-2	TRBJ1-1	NA	NA	CASSLWAGFGSTEAFF	TGTGCCAGCAGCTTATGGGCAGGCTTTGGAAGCACTGAAGCTTTCTTT
TRBV3-1	TRBJ2-4	NA	few	CASSLRERAKNIQYF	TGTGCCAGCAGCCTCCGGGAGCGAGCCAAAAACATTCAGTACTTC
TRBV24-1	TRBJ2-7	TRBD2	once	CATSGRSGGKYEQYF	TGTGCCACCAGTGGCCGTAGCGGGGGAAAATACGAGCAGTACTTC